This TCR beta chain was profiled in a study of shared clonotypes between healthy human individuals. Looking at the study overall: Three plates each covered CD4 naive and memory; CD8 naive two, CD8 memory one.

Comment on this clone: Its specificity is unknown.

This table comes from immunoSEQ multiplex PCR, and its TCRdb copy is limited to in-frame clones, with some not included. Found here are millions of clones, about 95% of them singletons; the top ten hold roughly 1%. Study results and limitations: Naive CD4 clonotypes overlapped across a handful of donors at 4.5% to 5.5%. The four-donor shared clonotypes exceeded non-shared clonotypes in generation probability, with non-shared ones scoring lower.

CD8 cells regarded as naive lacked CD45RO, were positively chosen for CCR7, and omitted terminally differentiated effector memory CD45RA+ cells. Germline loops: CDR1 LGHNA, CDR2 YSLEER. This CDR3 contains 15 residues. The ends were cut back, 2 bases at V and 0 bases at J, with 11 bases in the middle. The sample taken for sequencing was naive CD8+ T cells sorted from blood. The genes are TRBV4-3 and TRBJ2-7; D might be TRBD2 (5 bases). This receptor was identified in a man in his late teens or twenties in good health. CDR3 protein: CASSQIALSSYEQYF. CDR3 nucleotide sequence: TGCGCCAGCAGCCAAATAGCGTTAAGCTCCTACGAGCAGTACTTC.